The entry that follows covers one T cell receptor (beta chain) sequence. Trimming removed 6 bases from V and 5 bases from J, with 14 bases in between. Germline loops: CDR1 MNHEY, CDR2 SVGEGT. There are 13 residues in the CDR3. Clones were read by immunoSEQ multiplex PCR, and TCRdb kept only the in-frame ones, dropping some. The table has around 150,000 clones, about 88% seen once. This sample was included in a study of blood T cell repertoires in COVID-19. V is TRBV6-2 or TRBV6-3 and J is TRBJ2-7; TRBD2 might be the D (6 bases). The TCR originated in a man aged 55-75 years with active or convalescent COVID-19. The sequenced sample was peripheral blood. The CDR3 reads CASSNLGEDEQYF. The CDR3 region has the DNA TGTGCCAGCAGCAACCTAGGGGAGGACGAGCAGTACTTC.